This TCR beta chain was retrieved from a study of long-term antiretroviral therapy in people with HIV. At survey level, the immunoSEQ assay was run in its v3.0 version. Data came from immunoSEQ multiplex PCR; TCRdb stores just in-frame clones and leaves some out. Of over 9,500 clones in the sample, roughly three quarters were seen once. Notes on the study in general: Post-ART diversity increased but stayed below transplant donor controls. Older ART regimens were possibly in use when the blood was collected between about 2003 and 2017.

Donors each had at least one pre-ART PBMC sample and at least two post-ART ones. Amounts of roughly 0.85-10 million cryopreserved PBMC were held in the samples before DNA extraction. Trimming took 8 bases from V and 1 from J, leaving 23 bases between them. The CDR3 spans 17 residues. Germline V CDR1 and CDR2: SEHNR, FQNEAQ (reference sequence). A remark on this clone: The target antigen is unknown.

The V call is TRBV7-9, the J call TRBJ1-1; maybe TRBD1 (5 bases). The sequencing used unsorted PBMCs, collected 1.8 years before starting antiretroviral therapy. This clonotype was obtained from a man between 40 and 49 years old with HIV. The CDR3: CASGLRGKGNRNTEAFF. CDR3 coding DNA: TGTGCCAGCGGCCTTCGGGGGAAGGGGAATAGGAACACTGAAGCTTTCTTT.